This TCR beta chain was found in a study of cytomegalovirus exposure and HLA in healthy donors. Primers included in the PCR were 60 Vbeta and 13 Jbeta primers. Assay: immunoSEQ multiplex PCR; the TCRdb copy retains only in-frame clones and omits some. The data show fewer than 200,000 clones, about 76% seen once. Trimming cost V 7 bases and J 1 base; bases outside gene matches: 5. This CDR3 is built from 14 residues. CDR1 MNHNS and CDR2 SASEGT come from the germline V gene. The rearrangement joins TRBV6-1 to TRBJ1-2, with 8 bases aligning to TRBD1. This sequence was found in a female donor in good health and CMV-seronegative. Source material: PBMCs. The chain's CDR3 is CASMSGGGNYGYTF. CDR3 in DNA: TGTGCCAGCATGTCAGGGGGCGGTAACTATGGCTACACCTTC.